The 19 T cell receptor beta chains below all came from one sample that was sequenced in a study of PD-1 blockade in classical Hodgkin lymphoma. TCRdb's copy holds only in-frame clones and misses some; the assay was immunoSEQ multiplex PCR. Of fewer than 30,000 clones listed, around 88% are singletons. Each and every patient relapsed after autologous stem cell transplantation, and patients got differing brentuximab vedotin exposure. CD8+ T cell isolation from thawed PBMCs was performed by magnetic negative selection. The material sequenced was CD8+ T cells from blood, taken at baseline. The origin of the receptors is a human donor with classical Hodgkin lymphoma.

The rearrangement joins TRBV28 to TRBJ2-3; 8 nucleotides align to TRBD2. CDR1 and CDR2 from the germline V gene are MDHEN and SYDVKM. Trimming took 4 bases from V and 2 from J; bases not matched to a gene: 8. The CDR3 runs 16 residues. The CDR3 bases are TGTGCCAGCAGTTACTCCTTAGCGGGACCCACAGATACGCAGTATTTT. As protein: CASSYSLAGPTDTQYF. The full variable domain, completed using reference TRBV28 and TRBJ2-3, is DVKVTQSSRYLVKRTGEKVFLECVQDMDHENMFWYRQDPGLGLRLIYFSYDVKMKEKGDIPEGYSVSREKKERFSLILESASTNQTSMYLCASSYSLAGPTDTQYFGPGTRLTVL.

V is TRBV19 and J is TRBJ2-7, with 8 nucleotides matching TRBD1. V lost 8 bases, J lost 5 bases, and 11 bases stayed unmatched. The germline V gene has CDR1 LNHDA and CDR2 SQIVND (reference sequence). CDR3 length: 14 residues. The CDR3 sequence is CASGFGQGANEQYF. The CDR3 DNA reads TGTGCCAGTGGCTTTGGGCAGGGGGCTAACGAGCAGTACTTC.

The chain combines TRBV27 with TRBJ2-1; 9 bases match TRBD2. V was clipped by 6 bases and J by 7 bases; unmatched bases: 7. This CDR3 contains 14 residues. Germline CDR1 and CDR2: MNHEY and SMNVEV (reference sequence). CDR3 residues: CASRSSGRTNEQFF. The CDR3, as DNA: TGTGCCAGCAGGTCCAGCGGGAGGACTAATGAGCAGTTCTTC.

The V and J genes are TRBV4-2 and TRBJ2-7; no clear D. This CDR3 has 15 amino acids. Trimming left V 0 bases short and J 4 bases short, with 13 bases between. Germline CDR1 reads LGHNA; CDR2 reads YNFKEQ. CDR3: CASSQEDHGCYEQYF. CDR3 in DNA: TGTGCCAGCAGCCAAGAAGATCACGGTTGTTACGAGCAGTACTTC.

The chain combines TRBV13 with TRBJ2-1; 8 bases are shared with TRBD2. V was clipped by 1 base and J by 3 bases; unmatched bases: 5. The CDR3 loop spans 16 amino acids. Germline V gene sequence: CDR1 PRHDT, CDR2 FYEKMQ (reference sequence). The CDR3, as DNA: TGTGCCAGCAGCTTAGCGGGGGGGACTATCTACAATGAGCAGTTCTTC. This sequence encodes CASSLAGGTIYNEQFF.

The genes are TRBV13 and TRBJ1-5, with 7 bases that match TRBD1. The V gene end was trimmed by 4 bases and the J gene end by 0 bases; junction bases not matched to a gene: 3. This CDR3 is built from 15 residues. Per germline, CDR1 PRHDT and CDR2 FYEKMQ (reference sequence). CDR3 bases: TGTGCCAGCAGCTCAGGGGGACCTAGCAATCAGCCCCAGCATTTT. Protein sequence: CASSSGGPSNQPQHF. The whole variable domain, remainder taken from reference TRBV13 and TRBJ1-5, is AAGVIQSPRHLIKEKRETATLKCYPIPRHDTVYWYQQGPGQDPQFLISFYEKMQSDKGSIPDRFSAQQFSDYHSELNMSSLELGDSALYFCASSSGGPSNQPQHFGDGTRLSIL.

This clone has only a few counts. This chain uses TRBV5-1 with TRBJ2-1; D is unclear. This CDR3 is built from 16 residues. V lost 7 bases to trimming and J lost 1 base, with 18 bases between them. CDR1 SGHRS and CDR2 YFSETQ come from the germline V gene. CDR3 loop: CASALRSAASYNEQFF. The DNA of the CDR3 is TGCGCCAGCGCCCTGAGGAGCGCAGCGTCCTACAATGAGCAGTTCTTC.

The chain links TRBV7-2 to TRBJ2-7; TRBD2 is a possible D gene (6 bases). Trimming took 1 base from V and 7 from J, leaving 11 bases between them. Per germline, CDR1 SGHTA and CDR2 FQGNSA. The CDR3 runs to 13 residues. CDR3 nucleotides: TGTGCCAGCAGCTTAGGACTAGTCGGTGAGCAGTACTTC. Its translation: CASSLGLVGEQYF.

This chain joins TRBV6-6 and TRBJ2-5, with 7 bases matching TRBD1. Germline V gives CDR1 MNHNY, CDR2 SVGAGI (reference sequence). The CDR3 is made up of 16 amino acids. V trimming: 6 bases; J trimming: 2 bases; junction bases outside the gene matches: 12. The CDR3 reads CASRFRPGTAQETQYF. CDR3 bases: TGTGCCAGCAGATTCCGTCCCGGGACAGCGCAAGAGACCCAGTACTTC.

The gene calls are TRBV7-9 and TRBJ2-7; 7 bases are shared with TRBD1. The CDR3 is 15 residues long. V shed 5 bases and J 2 bases; nucleotides not matched to a gene: 9. Germline V CDR1 and CDR2: SEHNR, FQNEAQ (reference sequence). The CDR3 reads CASSTSGTATYEQYF. The CDR3 DNA reads TGTGCCAGCAGCACCTCCGGGACAGCGACCTACGAGCAGTACTTC.

The J gene is TRBJ1-2, the V gene TRBV29-1; 9 nucleotides match TRBD1. The CDR3 is 13 residues long. The ends lost 3 bases at V and 3 bases at J; junction bases unmatched: 2. Germline CDR1 is SQVTM and CDR2 is ANQGSEA. The CDR3 region has the DNA TGCAGCGTTGACCGGGACAGGGACTATGGCTACACCTTC. Its translation is CSVDRDRDYGYTF. Supplemented by reference TRBV29-1 and TRBJ1-2, the full variable domain reads SAVISQKPSRDICQRGTSLTIQCQVDSQVTMMFWYRQQPGQSLTLIATANQGSEATYESGFVIDKFPISRPNLTFSTLTVSNMSPEDSSIYLCSVDRDRDYGYTFGSGTRLTVV.

V usage is TRBV25-1 and J usage is TRBJ2-7; the match to TRBD2 covers 9 bases. The CDR3 consists of 17 residues. Germline CDR1 and CDR2: MGHDK and SYGVNS. Trimming removed 1 base from V and 0 bases from J; junction bases left unmatched: 7. CDR3: CASSESPSGVSSYEQYF. DNA of the CDR3: TGTGCCAGCAGTGAATCCCCTAGCGGGGTCAGCTCCTACGAGCAGTACTTC.

The chain is built from TRBV13 and TRBJ1-1; a weak D match, TRBD1 (5 bases). The CDR3 sequence is 16 residues long. Germline lookup yields CDR1 PRHDT and CDR2 FYEKMQ (reference sequence). V shed 0 bases and J shed 0 bases, with 11 bases lying between them. As DNA, the CDR3 is TGTGCCAGCAGCTTAGGCCTCAGGGCCATGAACACTGAAGCTTTCTTT. Translated, it gives CASSLGLRAMNTEAFF.

CDR3 sequence reads: CASSMGRGRGYEQYF. The CDR3 nucleotides are TGTGCCAGTAGTATGGGGCGAGGGAGGGGCTACGAGCAGTACTTC. The chain recombines TRBV19 with TRBJ2-7; 7 bases match TRBD2. CDR1 LNHDA and CDR2 SQIVND come from the germline V gene (reference sequence). The CDR3 length is 15 residues. J gave up 3 bases and V 3 bases, and 8 bases lay outside the gene matches.

V usage is TRBV28 and J usage is TRBJ1-1, with 9 positions matching TRBD1. V was clipped by 2 bases and J by 6 bases; unmatched bases: 4. Germline-derived CDR1 and CDR2 are MDHEN and SYDVKM. The CDR3 is made up of 14 amino acids. The DNA for the CDR3 is TGTGCCAGCAGTTTAAGTGGACAGGGGCCTGAAGCTTTCTTT. Protein product: CASSLSGQGPEAFF.

In this sample, this clone turned up once. The chain recombines TRBV5-1 with TRBJ1-3; D unclear. Trimming took off 1 base at V and 2 bases at J, with 10 bases between the two ends. The CDR3 sequence is 15 residues long. The V gene's germline CDR1 is SGHRS and CDR2 YFSETQ. CDR3 nucleotide sequence: TGCGCCAGCAGCTTGACCAGGAGTCCTGGAAACACCATATATTTT. It codes for CASSLTRSPGNTIYF.

This clone has a handful of counts. The chain joins TRBV7-9 to TRBJ1-5; no definite D call. This CDR3 comprises 15 residues. V gave up 5 bases and J gave up 0 bases, with 11 bases separating them. Per germline, CDR1 SEHNR and CDR2 FQNEAQ (reference sequence). CDR3 in amino acids: CASSTDRASNQPQHF. As DNA, the CDR3 is TGTGCCAGCAGCACCGATAGGGCTAGCAATCAGCCCCAGCATTTT.

The J gene is TRBJ2-7, the V gene TRBV5-1, with a possible D match to TRBD1 (5 bases). Germline-derived CDR1 and CDR2 are SGHRS and YFSETQ. Trimming left V 2 bases short and J 4 bases short, with 16 bases between. The CDR3 contains 15 residues. This chain's CDR3 is CASSFRSAGPYEQYF. In DNA, the CDR3 is TGCGCCAGCAGCTTTAGGTCAGCAGGGCCGTACGAGCAGTACTTC.

The chain combines TRBV4-1 with TRBJ2-7; D is unclear. The CDR3 extends over 13 amino acids. The germline gives CDR1 MGHRA, CDR2 YSYEKL. Trimming cost V 0 bases and J 3 bases, with 6 bases left between them. The CDR3 nucleotides read TGCGCCAGCAGCCAAGAAGTCCGCTACGAGCAGTACTTC. Translation gives CASSQEVRYEQYF.